The T cell receptor beta chain under discussion was sequenced for a study of blood T cell repertoires in COVID-19. Overall study context: There were acute and convalescent COVID-19 samples, and they came from the United States, Italy and Spain. The analysed material was cDNA or gDNA that came from T cells, B-cell-depleted T cells, or PBMCs.

Participants were aged about 18 to 95 years, lived in 24 US areas, and enrolled virtually. Per the germline V gene, CDR1 is SGHAT and CDR2 is FQNNGV. The length of the CDR3 is 18 residues. V lost 3 bases, J lost 0 bases, and 8 bases stayed unmatched. Assay: immunoSEQ multiplex PCR; the TCRdb copy retains only in-frame clones and omits some. This sample carries about 270,000 clones, almost 85% of them seen once, and the ten largest clones take approximately 9.6%. The rearrangement uses TRBV11-2 and TRBJ1-2; 12 nucleotides line up with TRBD1. The sample was PBMCs or T cells enriched from blood (not recorded which). This clonotype was sampled from a woman in her forties or fifties with acute COVID-19. The CDR3 sequence is CASSLTGQGAPPNYGYTF. The CDR3 DNA reads as TGTGCCAGCAGCTTGACGGGACAGGGGGCACCACCTAACTATGGCTACACCTTC.